This is a list of T cell receptor beta chains from one sample in a study of long-term antiretroviral therapy in people with HIV. Assay used: immunoSEQ multiplex PCR; TCRdb lists only in-frame clones, some missing. There are around 9,700 clones in the sample; roughly four fifths occur only once, and 15% to 20% lies in the top ten. This specimen consisted of unsorted PBMCs, obtained 1.8 years after starting antiretroviral therapy. These receptors all come from a man aged 35-49 years with HIV. Both conserved end residues are part of each CDR3. Each record gives: D gene, V gene, CDR3 length, J gene, clone size, CDR3 protein, CDR3 DNA. A D gene is named only where the DNA matches it firmly. The listing skips clone size in some rows; elsewhere it reads once, few, many or a size class.

D gene: -; V gene: TRBV28; CDR3 length: 14; J gene: TRBJ2-7; clone size: -; CDR3 protein: CASSPGGGFGEQYF; CDR3 DNA: TGTGCCAGCAGCCCTGGGGGGGGCTTCGGCGAGCAGTACTTC
D gene: -; V gene: TRBV4-2; CDR3 length: 16; J gene: TRBJ1-3; clone size: few; CDR3 protein: CASSQSGQYSGNTIYF; CDR3 DNA: TGTGCCAGCAGCCAGTCCGGACAGTACTCTGGAAACACCATATATTTT
D gene: TRBD2; V gene: TRBV25-1; CDR3 length: 16; J gene: TRBJ2-7; clone size: few; CDR3 protein: CASSDRPGLAFDEQYF; CDR3 DNA: TGTGCCAGCAGTGATCGTCCGGGACTAGCTTTTGACGAGCAGTACTTC
D gene: -; V gene: TRBV7-9; CDR3 length: 16; J gene: TRBJ2-1; clone size: -; CDR3 protein: CASSLAQGISGGEQFF; CDR3 DNA: TGTGCCAGCAGCTTAGCACAGGGGATTTCGGGGGGCGAGCAGTTCTTC
D gene: -; V gene: TRBV2; CDR3 length: 13; J gene: TRBJ2-1; clone size: -; CDR3 protein: CASRLTGINEQFF; CDR3 DNA: TGTGCCAGCAGACTAACAGGGATCAATGAGCAGTTCTTC
D gene: -; V gene: TRBV27; CDR3 length: 14; J gene: TRBJ2-6; clone size: few; CDR3 protein: CASSTNSGANVLTF; CDR3 DNA: TGTGCCAGCAGTACTAACTCTGGGGCCAACGTCCTGACTTTC
D gene: TRBD1; V gene: TRBV28; CDR3 length: 14; J gene: TRBJ2-1; clone size: -; CDR3 protein: CASSGDSLYNEQFF; CDR3 DNA: TGTGCCAGCAGTGGGGACAGTCTATACAATGAGCAGTTCTTC
D gene: TRBD1; V gene: TRBV6-5; CDR3 length: 14; J gene: TRBJ2-7; clone size: -; CDR3 protein: CASSLQGASHEQYF; CDR3 DNA: TGTGCCAGCAGTCTACAGGGGGCTAGCCACGAGCAGTACTTC
D gene: -; V gene: TRBV5-5; CDR3 length: 19; J gene: TRBJ1-2; clone size: -; CDR3 protein: CASSRTGATVPSLNYGYTF; CDR3 DNA: TGTGCCAGCAGCAGAACGGGGGCGACCGTACCCTCCCTTAACTATGGCTACACCTTC
D gene: -; V gene: TRBV11-2; CDR3 length: 15; J gene: TRBJ2-5; clone size: -; CDR3 protein: CASSSVGGNQETQYF; CDR3 DNA: TGTGCCAGCAGCTCAGTGGGCGGAAACCAAGAGACCCAGTACTTC
D gene: TRBD2; V gene: TRBV7-9; CDR3 length: 12; J gene: TRBJ2-3; clone size: -; CDR3 protein: CASSWEGDTQYF; CDR3 DNA: TGTGCCAGCAGCTGGGAGGGCGATACGCAGTATTTT
D gene: -; V gene: TRBV29-1; CDR3 length: 14; J gene: TRBJ2-5; clone size: -; CDR3 protein: CSVHGGEGQETQYF; CDR3 DNA: TGCAGCGTTCATGGCGGCGAGGGGCAAGAGACCCAGTACTTC
D gene: -; V gene: TRBV28; CDR3 length: 14; J gene: TRBJ1-2; clone size: few; CDR3 protein: CASSYKTAHDGYTF; CDR3 DNA: TGTGCCAGCAGTTACAAAACAGCCCACGATGGCTACACCTTC
D gene: TRBD2; V gene: TRBV4-1; CDR3 length: 15; J gene: TRBJ2-7; clone size: medium-sized; CDR3 protein: CASSFLTSGAYEQYF; CDR3 DNA: TGCGCCAGCAGCTTTCTTACTAGCGGGGCCTACGAGCAGTACTTC
D gene: -; V gene: TRBV29-1; CDR3 length: 11; J gene: TRBJ2-5; clone size: -; CDR3 protein: CSVDPEETQYF; CDR3 DNA: TGCAGCGTTGATCCTGAAGAGACCCAGTACTTC
D gene: -; V gene: TRBV25-1; CDR3 length: 15; J gene: TRBJ1-3; clone size: -; CDR3 protein: CASKGAGGPGNTIYF; CDR3 DNA: TGTGCCAGCAAAGGGGCCGGGGGGCCTGGAAACACCATATATTTT
D gene: -; V gene: TRBV7-9; CDR3 length: 14; J gene: TRBJ2-2; clone size: -; CDR3 protein: CASSLRPNTGELFF; CDR3 DNA: TGTGCCAGCAGCTTAAGACCCAACACCGGGGAGCTGTTTTTT
D gene: -; V gene: TRBV29-1; CDR3 length: 11; J gene: TRBJ2-5; clone size: -; CDR3 protein: CSAWVQETQYF; CDR3 DNA: TGCAGCGCCTGGGTCCAAGAGACCCAGTACTTC
D gene: -; V gene: TRBV5-1; CDR3 length: 12; J gene: TRBJ1-1; clone size: -; CDR3 protein: CASSGQNTEAFF; CDR3 DNA: TGCGCCAGCAGTGGGCAGAACACTGAAGCTTTCTTT
D gene: -; V gene: TRBV30; CDR3 length: 10; J gene: TRBJ1-2; clone size: -; CDR3 protein: CATPDYGYTF; CDR3 DNA: TGTGCCACCCCGGACTATGGCTACACCTTC
D gene: TRBD2; V gene: TRBV5-1; CDR3 length: 15; J gene: TRBJ2-5; clone size: -; CDR3 protein: CASSLVSSGGPPQYF; CDR3 DNA: TGCGCCAGCAGCTTGGTGTCTAGCGGGGGACCCCCCCAGTACTTC
D gene: -; V gene: TRBV7-9; CDR3 length: 15; J gene: TRBJ2-2; clone size: -; CDR3 protein: CASSPPRGRAGELFF; CDR3 DNA: TGTGCCAGCAGCCCCCCAAGGGGGAGGGCCGGGGAGCTGTTTTTT
D gene: -; V gene: TRBV28; CDR3 length: 12; J gene: TRBJ2-5; clone size: -; CDR3 protein: CASSFLAETQYF; CDR3 DNA: TGTGCCAGCAGTTTCTTAGCAGAGACCCAGTACTTC
D gene: -; V gene: TRBV7-8; CDR3 length: 12; J gene: TRBJ2-1; clone size: -; CDR3 protein: CASSVTGYEQFF; CDR3 DNA: TGTGCCAGCAGCGTCACAGGGTATGAGCAGTTCTTC
D gene: -; V gene: TRBV5-1; CDR3 length: 15; J gene: TRBJ2-1; clone size: once; CDR3 protein: CASSRDSWGYNEQFF; CDR3 DNA: TGCGCCAGCAGCCGTGACTCGTGGGGCTACAATGAGCAGTTCTTC
D gene: TRBD2; V gene: TRBV28; CDR3 length: 15; J gene: TRBJ2-7; clone size: -; CDR3 protein: CASSRPGLGEYEQYF; CDR3 DNA: TGTGCCAGCAGCCGACCGGGACTAGGGGAATACGAGCAGTACTTC
D gene: TRBD2; V gene: TRBV19; CDR3 length: 17; J gene: TRBJ2-2; clone size: -; CDR3 protein: CASSLRTSGRPAGELFF; CDR3 DNA: TGTGCCAGTAGTCTCCGGACTAGCGGGAGGCCGGCCGGGGAGCTGTTTTTT
D gene: TRBD2; V gene: TRBV27; CDR3 length: 16; J gene: TRBJ2-7; clone size: -; CDR3 protein: CASSSTSGGGRGEQYF; CDR3 DNA: TGTGCCAGCAGTTCGACTAGCGGAGGGGGCAGAGGAGAGCAGTACTTC
D gene: -; V gene: TRBV29-1; CDR3 length: 15; J gene: TRBJ1-3; clone size: once; CDR3 protein: CSVGDHGFGGYTIYF; CDR3 DNA: TGCAGCGTCGGGGATCACGGGTTCGGAGGATACACCATATATTTT
D gene: -; V gene: TRBV29-1; CDR3 length: 13; J gene: TRBJ2-4; clone size: -; CDR3 protein: CSVDPTGENIQYF; CDR3 DNA: TGCAGCGTTGACCCTACGGGGGAAAACATTCAGTACTTC
D gene: -; V gene: TRBV9; CDR3 length: 16; J gene: TRBJ2-3; clone size: -; CDR3 protein: CASSVAGVGSTDTQYF; CDR3 DNA: TGTGCCAGCAGCGTAGCGGGGGTAGGATCCACAGATACGCAGTATTTT
D gene: -; V gene: TRBV19; CDR3 length: 12; J gene: TRBJ2-3; clone size: -; CDR3 protein: CASSPRGDTQYF; CDR3 DNA: TGTGCCAGTAGTCCACGAGGGGATACGCAGTATTTT
D gene: -; V gene: TRBV29-1; CDR3 length: 11; J gene: TRBJ2-7; clone size: -; CDR3 protein: CSVVGRPEQYF; CDR3 DNA: TGCAGCGTTGTGGGCAGGCCCGAGCAGTACTTC
D gene: TRBD1; V gene: TRBV5-4; CDR3 length: 17; J gene: TRBJ1-2; clone size: few; CDR3 protein: CASRLRGQGAGNYGYTF; CDR3 DNA: TGTGCCAGCAGATTGAGGGGACAGGGGGCTGGAAACTATGGCTACACCTTC
D gene: TRBD1; V gene: TRBV9; CDR3 length: 14; J gene: TRBJ1-5; clone size: few; CDR3 protein: CASSATGSDQPQHF; CDR3 DNA: TGTGCCAGCAGCGCGACAGGGTCTGATCAGCCCCAGCATTTT
D gene: -; V gene: TRBV6-1; CDR3 length: 14; J gene: TRBJ2-3; clone size: -; CDR3 protein: CASSQGPSTDTQYF; CDR3 DNA: TGTGCCAGCTCTCAGGGTCCTAGCACAGATACGCAGTATTTT
D gene: -; V gene: TRBV5-1; CDR3 length: 15; J gene: TRBJ2-3; clone size: once; CDR3 protein: CAASAGGHYTDTQYF; CDR3 DNA: TGCGCCGCCAGTGCTGGTGGGCACTACACGGATACGCAGTATTTT
D gene: -; V gene: TRBV11-2; CDR3 length: 13; J gene: TRBJ2-5; clone size: few; CDR3 protein: CASQREFKETQYF; CDR3 DNA: TGTGCCAGCCAAAGGGAGTTCAAAGAGACCCAGTACTTC
D gene: TRBD2; V gene: TRBV6-5; CDR3 length: 16; J gene: TRBJ2-7; clone size: -; CDR3 protein: CASSYVRLAGAYEQYF; CDR3 DNA: TGTGCCAGCAGTTACGTAAGACTAGCGGGAGCCTACGAGCAGTACTTC
D gene: TRBD2; V gene: TRBV28; CDR3 length: 17; J gene: TRBJ2-7; clone size: -; CDR3 protein: CASSFRTSGIVSYEQYF; CDR3 DNA: TGTGCCAGCAGTTTTCGGACTAGCGGGATTGTTTCCTACGAGCAGTACTTC
D gene: -; V gene: TRBV30; CDR3 length: 17; J gene: TRBJ1-2; clone size: once; CDR3 protein: CAWSVLVEGFTDYGYTF; CDR3 DNA: TGTGCCTGGAGTGTGTTGGTTGAGGGGTTTACCGACTATGGCTACACCTTC
D gene: -; V gene: TRBV16; CDR3 length: 16; J gene: TRBJ2-7; clone size: -; CDR3 protein: CASSQSGLLGSYEQYF; CDR3 DNA: TGTGCCAGCAGCCAATCAGGTTTACTGGGCTCCTACGAGCAGTACTTC
D gene: TRBD2; V gene: TRBV10-3; CDR3 length: 15; J gene: TRBJ2-1; clone size: once; CDR3 protein: CAISDPGGLISEQFF; CDR3 DNA: TGTGCCATCAGTGACCCGGGAGGGCTTATTAGTGAGCAGTTCTTC
D gene: -; V gene: TRBV6-5; CDR3 length: 13; J gene: TRBJ2-5; clone size: -; CDR3 protein: CASRFLTRETQYF; CDR3 DNA: TGTGCCAGCAGGTTTCTAACCCGGGAGACCCAGTACTTC
D gene: TRBD1; V gene: TRBV28; CDR3 length: 13; J gene: TRBJ2-7; clone size: -; CDR3 protein: CASSSGGLGEQYF; CDR3 DNA: TGTGCCAGCAGTTCAGGGGGCCTGGGCGAGCAGTACTTC
D gene: -; V gene: TRBV29-1; CDR3 length: 14; J gene: TRBJ2-7; clone size: -; CDR3 protein: CSVSPSGGAHEQYF; CDR3 DNA: TGCAGCGTCTCCCCTTCAGGGGGGGCCCACGAGCAGTACTTC
D gene: TRBD2; V gene: TRBV10-3; CDR3 length: 14; J gene: TRBJ2-7; clone size: -; CDR3 protein: CAISVSSGTYEQYF; CDR3 DNA: TGTGCCATCAGTGTCTCAAGCGGGACTTACGAGCAGTACTTC
D gene: -; V gene: TRBV6-4; CDR3 length: 16; J gene: TRBJ2-2; clone size: few; CDR3 protein: CASSNIGRPNTGELFF; CDR3 DNA: TGTGCCAGCAGTAACATTGGACGACCGAACACCGGGGAGCTGTTTTTT
D gene: -; V gene: TRBV6-6; CDR3 length: 12; J gene: TRBJ2-7; clone size: medium-sized; CDR3 protein: CASSYSENEQYF; CDR3 DNA: TGTGCCAGCAGTTACTCTGAAAACGAGCAGTACTTC
D gene: -; V gene: TRBV5-4; CDR3 length: 14; J gene: TRBJ1-2; clone size: -; CDR3 protein: CASSRDLSVHGYTF; CDR3 DNA: TGTGCCAGCAGCCGGGACTTATCAGTCCATGGCTACACCTTC
D gene: -; V gene: TRBV7-9; CDR3 length: 13; J gene: TRBJ1-1; clone size: -; CDR3 protein: CASSPALGTEAFF; CDR3 DNA: TGTGCCAGCAGCCCGGCGTTGGGCACTGAAGCTTTCTTT
D gene: TRBD1; V gene: TRBV6-5; CDR3 length: 14; J gene: TRBJ2-1; clone size: -; CDR3 protein: CASRRQVQGGEQFF; CDR3 DNA: TGTGCCAGCAGACGACAGGTACAGGGGGGTGAGCAGTTCTTC
D gene: TRBD1; V gene: TRBV11-2; CDR3 length: 18; J gene: TRBJ2-1; clone size: -; CDR3 protein: CASSLHPGQGREYNEQFF; CDR3 DNA: TGTGCCAGCAGCTTACACCCCGGACAGGGTCGGGAGTACAATGAGCAGTTCTTC
D gene: -; V gene: TRBV7-2; CDR3 length: 14; J gene: TRBJ2-5; clone size: -; CDR3 protein: CASSVQEIQETQYF; CDR3 DNA: TGTGCCAGCAGCGTCCAGGAGATCCAAGAGACCCAGTACTTC
D gene: -; V gene: TRBV20-1; CDR3 length: 11; J gene: TRBJ2-7; clone size: -; CDR3 protein: CSGYTRDEQYF; CDR3 DNA: TGCAGTGGATATACCCGGGACGAGCAGTACTTC